What follows are 16 T cell receptor beta chains derived from one specimen sequenced in a study of T-cell memory formation after mild COVID-19. MiXCR was run by TCRdb on the 5' RACE reads, yielding one entry per CDR3 protein. The sample lists roughly 190,000 distinct CDR3 sequences, 15% to 20% seen once, with 2.4% in the top ten. The sample taken for sequencing was PBMCs or a T cell subset sorted from them (not recorded which). Receptors were obtained from an adult woman who had mild COVID-19 (a few samples of this study predate the infection). Cell type and time point are not known.

This chain uses TRBV20-1 with TRBJ2-4; TRBD2 matches 13 bases. With 4 bases clipped from V and 0 bases from J, the junction kept 9 bases outside the gene matches. The CDR3 loop spans 18 amino acids. Germline V gene lookup returns CDR1 DFQATT and CDR2 SNEGSKA (reference sequence). DNA of the CDR3: TGCAGTGCTATCAGGACTAGCGGGGGACCCCTAGCCAAAAACATTCAGTACTTC. Translating gives CSAIRTSGGPLAKNIQYF.

This chain uses TRBV6-2 or TRBV6-3 with TRBJ1-1, with D perhaps TRBD1 (6 bases). Germline V lookup: CDR1 MNHEY, CDR2 SVGEGT. The CDR3 consists of 14 residues. Trimming cost V 8 bases and J 0 bases, with 13 bases left between them. CDR3 residues: CASVDRPMNTEAFF. For the CDR3, the DNA is TGTGCCAGCGTCGACAGGCCGATGAACACTGAAGCTTTCTTT.

This clonotype has just a few counts. Mismatch with germline at one junction end may stem from a read error. V gene TRBV18 combines with J gene TRBJ2-1; D ambiguous. Germline V lookup: CDR1 KGHSH, CDR2 LQKENI. This CDR3 has 13 amino acids. The CDR3 reads CASSPLPYDEQFF. The CDR3 DNA reads as TGTGCCAGCTCACCATTACCCTACGATGAGCAGTTCTTC. Supplemented by reference TRBV18 and TRBJ2-1, the full variable domain reads NAGVMQNPRHLVRRRGQEARLRCSPMKGHSHVYWYRQLPEEGLKFMVYLQKENIIDESGMPKERFSAEFPKEGPSILRIQQVVRGDSAAYFCASSPLPYDEQFFGPGTRLTVL.

The genes are TRBV6-5 and TRBJ2-2, with D possibly TRBD1 on 6 matching bases. In germline, CDR1 is MNHEY, CDR2 SVGAGI. Trimming took off 0 bases at V and 6 bases at J, with 14 bases between the two ends. This CDR3 is 16 amino acids long. The CDR3 here is CASSYSLVGAAGELFF. The CDR3 DNA sequence: TGTGCCAGCAGTTACTCGCTTGTGGGGGCAGCCGGGGAGCTGTTTTTT.

The rearrangement links TRBV12-3 or TRBV12-4 to TRBJ2-7; D is unclear. V gave up 1 base and J gave up 1 base, with 8 bases separating them. The CDR3 is 14 amino acids. The CDR3 loop is CASSLGKGSYEQYF. In DNA form, the CDR3 reads TGTGCCAGCAGTTTAGGGAAGGGATCCTACGAGCAGTACTTC.

The chain recombines TRBV9 with TRBJ2-1; 9 positions agree with TRBD2. Per germline, CDR1 SGDLS and CDR2 YYNGEE. Losses at the gene ends were 3 bases for V and 2 bases for J; bases not matched to a gene: 3. This CDR3 spans 15 amino acids. The CDR3 loop is CASSGRTSAYNEQFF. CDR3 nucleotides: TGTGCCAGCAGCGGCCGGACTAGCGCCTACAATGAGCAGTTCTTC.

The chain is built from TRBV11-2 and TRBJ2-1; 12 bases map to TRBD2. Germline V gene sequence: CDR1 SGHAT, CDR2 FQNNGV. The CDR3 loop spans 18 amino acids. V shed 0 bases and J 7 bases; nucleotides not matched to a gene: 10. The CDR3 is CASSLDLPGLAGGNEQFF. The CDR3 DNA reads as TGTGCCAGCAGCTTAGATCTACCTGGGCTAGCGGGGGGGAATGAGCAGTTCTTC.

This clonotype was seen more than once but under ten times. This chain links TRBV21-1 with TRBJ2-7; TRBD1 was called by the table and not checked on the DNA. TRBV21-1 is flagged as a pseudogene. This CDR3 has 14 residues. The CDR3 nucleotides read TGTGCCAGCAGCAAAGAGGACAGCCTCTACGAGCAGTACTTC. This codes for CASSKEDSLYEQYF.

This clonotype was detected only a few times. Compared with germline, one end of the junction differs, possibly owing to a read error. This sequence joins TRBV7-7 and TRBJ2-7, with 10 bases that match TRBD1. The CDR3 runs 19 residues. The germline V gene encodes CDR1 SSHAT and CDR2 FNYEAQ (reference sequence). CDR3 coding DNA: TGTGCTAGCAGCTTAGATGAGACAGGGGGCGCGGGAAATCAATGCGAGCAGTACTTC. Translated, it gives CASSLDETGGAGNQCEQYF. Full variable domain (remainder filled in from reference TRBV7-7 and TRBJ2-7): GAGVSQSPRYKVTKRGQDVTLRCDPISSHATLYWYQQALGQGPEFLTYFNYEAQPDKSGLPSDRFSAERPEGSISTLTIQRTEQRDSAMYRCASSLDETGGAGNQCEQYFGPGTRLTVT.

This chain uses TRBV24-1 with TRBJ1-1; no firm D call. CDR3 length: 11 residues. In germline, CDR1 is KGHDR, CDR2 SFDVKD. Between the trimmed V and J ends, which lost 6 bases and 5 bases, there was a span of 6 bases. Here the CDR3 reads CATSRGTEAFF. The CDR3 nucleotides read TGTGCCACCAGTAGAGGGACTGAAGCTTTCTTT.

The CDR3: CSAMRGLAGARDTQYF. CDR3 nucleotide sequence: TGCAGTGCTATGCGGGGACTAGCGGGAGCGCGGGATACGCAGTATTTT. The chain couples TRBV20-1 to TRBJ2-3, with 14 bases matching TRBD2. V lost 4 bases to trimming and J lost 6 bases; unmatched junction nucleotides: 9. The germline gives CDR1 DFQATT, CDR2 SNEGSKA (reference sequence). The CDR3 has 16 amino acids.

This clonotype occurred many times. The CDR3 DNA follows: TGTGCCAGCAGCCCCGAAGCCGGGACAGGGAACTACGAGCAGTACTTC. Translated: CASSPEAGTGNYEQYF. The gene calls are TRBV7-9 and TRBJ2-7; 9 bases line up with TRBD1. This CDR3 has 16 amino acids. Trimming cost V 5 bases and J 3 bases; bases outside gene matches: 11. Germline CDR1 reads SEHNR; CDR2 reads FQNEAQ (reference sequence).

The chain is built from TRBV24-1 and TRBJ2-7, with D tentatively TRBD2 (5 bases). The V and J ends lost 9 bases and 0 bases respectively, with 14 bases between them. Germline V CDR1 and CDR2: KGHDR, SFDVKD. The CDR3 is made up of 14 amino acids. CDR3 DNA sequence: TGTGCCACCCCCGCGACGGGAAGCTCCTACGAGCAGTACTTC. It codes for CATPATGSSYEQYF.

The chain employs TRBV7-2 and TRBJ2-1; a weak D match, TRBD2 (5 bases). The CDR3 extends over 15 amino acids. Germline V gene data show CDR1 as SGHTA and CDR2 as FQGNSA. Between the trimmed V and J ends, which lost 2 bases and 3 bases, there was a span of 11 bases. The CDR3 DNA reads TGTGCCAGCAGCTTAAGACTATCCGACTACAATGAGCAGTTCTTC. The encoded protein is CASSLRLSDYNEQFF. The whole variable domain, remainder taken from reference TRBV7-2 and TRBJ2-1, is GAGVSQSPSNKVTEKGKDVELRCDPISGHTALYWYRQSLGQGLEFLIYFQGNSAPDKSGLPSDRFSAERTGGSVSTLTIQRTQQEDSAVYLCASSLRLSDYNEQFFGPGTRLTVL.

This clonotype was observed a handful of times. The rearrangement links TRBV29-1 to TRBJ2-3; 10 bases line up with TRBD2. Germline V gives CDR1 SQVTM, CDR2 ANQGSEA. The CDR3 extends over 15 amino acids. V lost 5 bases to trimming and J lost 4 bases; unmatched junction nucleotides: 9. The CDR3 here is CSVQREGFVADTQYF. As DNA, the CDR3 is TGCAGCGTTCAGCGGGAGGGCTTTGTGGCAGATACGCAGTATTTT.

The genes are TRBV12-3 or TRBV12-4 and TRBJ1-2; no definite D call. The V and J ends lost 4 bases and 4 bases respectively, with 16 bases between them. This CDR3 is 15 amino acids long. DNA for the CDR3: TGTGCCAGCAGTTCGCTTGGCCAGCGGACCTATGGCTACACCTTC. Its translation: CASSSLGQRTYGYTF.